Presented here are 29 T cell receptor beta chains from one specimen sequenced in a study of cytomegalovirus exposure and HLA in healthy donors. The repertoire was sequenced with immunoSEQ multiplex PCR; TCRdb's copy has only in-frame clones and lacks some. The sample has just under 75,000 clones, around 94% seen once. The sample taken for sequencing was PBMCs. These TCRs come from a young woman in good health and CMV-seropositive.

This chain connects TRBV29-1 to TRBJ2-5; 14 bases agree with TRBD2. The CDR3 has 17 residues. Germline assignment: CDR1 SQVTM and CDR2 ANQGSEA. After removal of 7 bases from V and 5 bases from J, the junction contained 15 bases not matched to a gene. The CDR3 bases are TGCAGCGCCCAAACTTCGACTAGCGGGGGGGCTTGGGAGACCCAGTACTTC. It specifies CSAQTSTSGGAWETQYF.

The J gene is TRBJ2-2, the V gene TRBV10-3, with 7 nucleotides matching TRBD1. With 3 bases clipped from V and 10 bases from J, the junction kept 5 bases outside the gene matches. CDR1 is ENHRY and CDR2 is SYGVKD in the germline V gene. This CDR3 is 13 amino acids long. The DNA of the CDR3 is TGTGCCATCAGTGAAACACAGGGGAAGGAGCTGTTTTTT. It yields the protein CAISETQGKELFF.

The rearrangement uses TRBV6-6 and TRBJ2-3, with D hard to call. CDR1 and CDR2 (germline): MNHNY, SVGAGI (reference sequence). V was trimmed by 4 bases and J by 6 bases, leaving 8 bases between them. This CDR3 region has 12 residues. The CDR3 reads CASSSQSDTQYF. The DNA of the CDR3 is TGTGCCAGCAGTTCCCAGTCCGATACGCAGTATTTT.

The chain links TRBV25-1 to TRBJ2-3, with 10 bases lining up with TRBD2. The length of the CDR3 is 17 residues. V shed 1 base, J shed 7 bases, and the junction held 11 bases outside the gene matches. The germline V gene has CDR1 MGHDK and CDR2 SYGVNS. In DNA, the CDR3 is TGTGCCAGCAGTGAATCCGTCCCAGCGGGGGGGCCTCATACGCAGTATTTT. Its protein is CASSESVPAGGPHTQYF.

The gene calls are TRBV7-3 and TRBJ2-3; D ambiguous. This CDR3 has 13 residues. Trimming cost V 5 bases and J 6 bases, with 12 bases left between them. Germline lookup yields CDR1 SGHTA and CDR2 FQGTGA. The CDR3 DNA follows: TGTGCCAGCAGCCTTCAACGGGTCGATACGCAGTATTTT. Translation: CASSLQRVDTQYF.

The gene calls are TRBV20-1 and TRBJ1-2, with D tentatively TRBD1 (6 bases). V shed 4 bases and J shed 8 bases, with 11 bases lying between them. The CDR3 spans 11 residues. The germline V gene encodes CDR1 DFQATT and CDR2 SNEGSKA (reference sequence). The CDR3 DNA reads TGCAGTGCTACAGGGGCAGGCGGCTACACCTTC. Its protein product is CSATGAGGYTF.

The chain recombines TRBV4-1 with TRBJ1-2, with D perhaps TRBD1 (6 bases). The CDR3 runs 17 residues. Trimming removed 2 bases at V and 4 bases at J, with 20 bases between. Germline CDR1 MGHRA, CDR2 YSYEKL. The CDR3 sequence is CASSQPDDRPGGYGYTF. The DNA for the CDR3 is TGCGCCAGCAGCCAACCCGACGACAGGCCGGGGGGCTATGGCTACACCTTC.

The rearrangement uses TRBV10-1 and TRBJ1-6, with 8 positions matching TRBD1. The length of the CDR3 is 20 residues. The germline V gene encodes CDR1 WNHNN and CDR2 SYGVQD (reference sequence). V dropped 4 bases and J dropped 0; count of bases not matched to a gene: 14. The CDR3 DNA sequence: TGCGCCAGCAGTGCGCGCGGGACAGGAAAACCCAGCTCCTATAATTCACCCCTCCACTTT. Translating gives CASSARGTGKPSSYNSPLHF.

Here the CDR3 reads CASSLIQGALNNEQFF. The CDR3 region has the DNA TGCGCCAGCAGCTTGATACAGGGGGCTCTTAACAATGAGCAGTTCTTC. This rearrangement joins TRBV5-1 to TRBJ2-1, with 9 nucleotides matching TRBD1. CDR3 length equals 16 residues. Germline-derived CDR1 and CDR2 are SGHRS and YFSETQ. The V gene end was trimmed by 1 base and the J gene end by 5 bases; junction bases not matched to a gene: 7.

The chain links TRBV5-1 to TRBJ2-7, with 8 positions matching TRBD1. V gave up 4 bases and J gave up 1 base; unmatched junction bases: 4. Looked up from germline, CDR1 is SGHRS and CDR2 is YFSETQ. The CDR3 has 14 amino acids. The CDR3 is CASSPGQASYEQYF. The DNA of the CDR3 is TGCGCCAGCAGCCCGGGACAGGCTTCCTACGAGCAGTACTTC.

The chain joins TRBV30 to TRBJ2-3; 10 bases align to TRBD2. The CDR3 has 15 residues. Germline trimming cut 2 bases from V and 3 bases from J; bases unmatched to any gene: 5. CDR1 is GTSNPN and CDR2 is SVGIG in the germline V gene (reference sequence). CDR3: CAWSIRAGGTDTQYF. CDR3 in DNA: TGTGCCTGGAGTATCCGAGCGGGGGGGACAGATACGCAGTATTTT. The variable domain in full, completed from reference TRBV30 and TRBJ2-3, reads SQTIHQWPATLVQPVGSPLSLECTVEGTSNPNLYWYRQAAGRGLQLLFYSVGIGQISSEVPQNLSASRPQDRQFILSSKKLLLSDSGFYLCAWSIRAGGTDTQYFGPGTRLTVL.

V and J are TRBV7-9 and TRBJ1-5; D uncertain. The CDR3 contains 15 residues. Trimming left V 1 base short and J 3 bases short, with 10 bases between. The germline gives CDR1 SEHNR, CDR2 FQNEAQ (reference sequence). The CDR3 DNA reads TGTGCCAGCAGCTTAGGTCCAGGCTTCAATCAGCCCCAGCATTTT. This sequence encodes CASSLGPGFNQPQHF.

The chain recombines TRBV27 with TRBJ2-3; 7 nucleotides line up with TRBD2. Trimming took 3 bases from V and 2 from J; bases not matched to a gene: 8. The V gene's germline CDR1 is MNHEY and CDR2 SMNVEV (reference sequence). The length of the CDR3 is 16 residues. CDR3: CASSFGAGLNTDTQYF. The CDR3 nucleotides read TGTGCCAGCAGTTTTGGAGCGGGACTTAACACAGATACGCAGTATTTT.

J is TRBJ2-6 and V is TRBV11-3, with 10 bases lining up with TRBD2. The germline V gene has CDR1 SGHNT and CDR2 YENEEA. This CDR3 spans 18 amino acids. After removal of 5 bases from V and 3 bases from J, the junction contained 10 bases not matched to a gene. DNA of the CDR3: TGTGCCAGCAGCCCAGGTGGGCTAGCGGGAGATGGGGCCAACGTCCTGACTTTC. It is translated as CASSPGGLAGDGANVLTF.

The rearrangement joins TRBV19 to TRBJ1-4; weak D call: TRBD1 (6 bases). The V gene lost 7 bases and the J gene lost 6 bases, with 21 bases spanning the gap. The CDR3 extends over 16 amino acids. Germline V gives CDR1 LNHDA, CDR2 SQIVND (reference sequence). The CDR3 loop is CASNHKARGSDEKLFF. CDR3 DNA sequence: TGTGCCAGTAATCATAAGGCCAGGGGATCGGATGAAAAACTGTTTTTT.

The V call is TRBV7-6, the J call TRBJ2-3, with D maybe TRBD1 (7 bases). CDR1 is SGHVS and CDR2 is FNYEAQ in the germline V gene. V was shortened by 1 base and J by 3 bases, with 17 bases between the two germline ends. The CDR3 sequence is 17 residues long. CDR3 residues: CASSLERGGTATDTQYF. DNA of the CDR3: TGTGCCAGCAGCTTAGAACGAGGGGGGACAGCAACAGATACGCAGTATTTT.

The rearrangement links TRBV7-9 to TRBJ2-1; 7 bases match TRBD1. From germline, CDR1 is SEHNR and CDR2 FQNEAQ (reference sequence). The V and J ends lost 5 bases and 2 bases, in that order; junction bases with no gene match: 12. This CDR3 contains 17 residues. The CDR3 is CASSLLEGGWAYNEQFF. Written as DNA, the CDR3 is TGTGCCAGCAGCCTCCTGGAAGGGGGCTGGGCCTACAATGAGCAGTTCTTC.

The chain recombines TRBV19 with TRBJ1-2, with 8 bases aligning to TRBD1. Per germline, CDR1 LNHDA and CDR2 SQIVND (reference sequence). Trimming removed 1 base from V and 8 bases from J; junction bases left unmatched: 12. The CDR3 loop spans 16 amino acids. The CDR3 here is CASSIVGAGGALGYTF. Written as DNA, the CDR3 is TGTGCCAGTAGTATAGTCGGCGCAGGGGGCGCTTTAGGCTACACCTTC.

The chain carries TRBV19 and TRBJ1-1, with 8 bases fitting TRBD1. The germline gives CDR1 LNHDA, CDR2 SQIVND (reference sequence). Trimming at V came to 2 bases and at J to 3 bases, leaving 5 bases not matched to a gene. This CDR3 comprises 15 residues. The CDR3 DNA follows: TGTGCCAGTAGTATAAGGACAGGGAGGTACACTGAAGCTTTCTTT. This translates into CASSIRTGRYTEAFF.

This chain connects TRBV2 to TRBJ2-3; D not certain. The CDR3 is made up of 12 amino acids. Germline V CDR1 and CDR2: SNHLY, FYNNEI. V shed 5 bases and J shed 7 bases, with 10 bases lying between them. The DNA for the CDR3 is TGTGCCAGCAGTCCGACTCCTTATACGCAGTATTTT. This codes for CASSPTPYTQYF. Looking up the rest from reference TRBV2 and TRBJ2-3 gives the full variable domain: EPEVTQTPSHQVTQMGQEVILRCVPISNHLYFYWYRQILGQKVEFLVSFYNNEISEKSEIFDDQFSVERPDGSNFTLKIRSTKLEDSAMYFCASSPTPYTQYFGPGTRLTVL.

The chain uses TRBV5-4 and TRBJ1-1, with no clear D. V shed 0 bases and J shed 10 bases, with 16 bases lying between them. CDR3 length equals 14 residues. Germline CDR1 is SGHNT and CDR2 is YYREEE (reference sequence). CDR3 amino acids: CASSLGYGGKTAFF. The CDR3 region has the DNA TGTGCCAGCAGCTTGGGGTATGGAGGGAAGACAGCTTTCTTT.

The CDR3 here is CASSLLGGAGGNEQYF. Here the CDR3 DNA reads TGTGCCAGCAGTTTATTAGGTGGGGCGGGAGGTAACGAGCAGTACTTC. The V gene is TRBV28, the J gene TRBJ2-7; 8 nucleotides match TRBD2. CDR3 size: 16 residues. Germline loops: CDR1 MDHEN, CDR2 SYDVKM. Trimming removed 1 base from V and 5 bases from J; junction bases left unmatched: 10.

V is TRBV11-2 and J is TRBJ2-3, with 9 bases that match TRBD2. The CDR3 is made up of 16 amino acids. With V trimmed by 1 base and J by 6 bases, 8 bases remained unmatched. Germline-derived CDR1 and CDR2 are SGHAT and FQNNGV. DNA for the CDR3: TGTGCCAGCAGCTTAGCTTGGCGGGGGGGCCGGGATACGCAGTATTTT. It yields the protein CASSLAWRGGRDTQYF. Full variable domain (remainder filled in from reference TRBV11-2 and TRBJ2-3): EAGVAQSPRYKIIEKRQSVAFWCNPISGHATLYWYQQILGQGPKLLIQFQNNGVVDDSQLPKDRFSAERLKGVDSTLKIQPAKLEDSAVYLCASSLAWRGGRDTQYFGPGTRLTVL.

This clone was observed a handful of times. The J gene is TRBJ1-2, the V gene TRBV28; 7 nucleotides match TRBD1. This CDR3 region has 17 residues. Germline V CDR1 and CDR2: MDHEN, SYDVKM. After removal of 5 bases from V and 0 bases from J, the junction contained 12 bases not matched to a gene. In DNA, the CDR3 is TGTGCCAGCAGTCCTCCGGTGGGGGACAGTTCTAACTATGGCTACACCTTC. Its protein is CASSPPVGDSSNYGYTF.

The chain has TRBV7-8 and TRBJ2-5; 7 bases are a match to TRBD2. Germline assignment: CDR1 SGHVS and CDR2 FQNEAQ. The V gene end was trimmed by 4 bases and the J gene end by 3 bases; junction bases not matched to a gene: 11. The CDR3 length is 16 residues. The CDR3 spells CASSSRSSSGEETQYF. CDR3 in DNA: TGTGCCAGCAGCTCCCGAAGTTCGAGCGGGGAAGAGACCCAGTACTTC.

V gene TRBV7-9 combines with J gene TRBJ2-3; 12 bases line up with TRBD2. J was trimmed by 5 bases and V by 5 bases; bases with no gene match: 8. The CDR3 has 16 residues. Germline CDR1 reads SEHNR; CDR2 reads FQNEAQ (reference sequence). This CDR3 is CASSATSGGFQDTQYF. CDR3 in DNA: TGTGCCAGCAGCGCCACTAGCGGGGGGTTCCAAGATACGCAGTATTTT.

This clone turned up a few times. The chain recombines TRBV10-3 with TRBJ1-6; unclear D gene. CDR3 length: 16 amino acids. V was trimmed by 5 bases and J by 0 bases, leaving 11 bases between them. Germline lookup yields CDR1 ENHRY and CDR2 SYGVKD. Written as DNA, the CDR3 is TGTGCCATCAGTTCCGGGTCTAGCTCCTATAATTCACCCCTCCACTTT. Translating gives CAISSGSSSYNSPLHF.

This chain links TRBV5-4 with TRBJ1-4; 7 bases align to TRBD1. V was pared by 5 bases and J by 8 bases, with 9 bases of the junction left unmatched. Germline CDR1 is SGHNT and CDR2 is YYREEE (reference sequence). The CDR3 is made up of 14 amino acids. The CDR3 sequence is CASSVRGEEEKLFF. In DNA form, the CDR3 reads TGTGCCAGCAGTGTCAGGGGGGAGGAAGAAAAACTGTTTTTT.

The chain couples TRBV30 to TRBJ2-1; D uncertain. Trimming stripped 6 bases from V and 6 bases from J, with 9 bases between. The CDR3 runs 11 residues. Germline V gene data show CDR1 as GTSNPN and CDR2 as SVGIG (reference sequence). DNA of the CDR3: TGTGCCTGCCGTCCTCCCAATGAGCAGTTCTTC. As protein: CACRPPNEQFF.